These 32 T cell receptor beta chains originate from one sample sequenced in a study of OX40 agonist ivuxolimab in advanced cancers. Assay used: immunoSEQ multiplex PCR; TCRdb lists only in-frame clones, some missing. The table has 45,000 or so clones, 85% to 90% seen once. The sample here was CD4+ or CD8+ T cells sorted from blood, taken in a trial of the OX40 agonist ivuxolimab. These receptors came from an adult with an advanced solid tumor such as melanoma, head and neck, liver or kidney cancer.

The genes are TRBV2 and TRBJ2-2, with 12 nucleotides matching TRBD2. CDR1 and CDR2 (germline): SNHLY, FYNNEI. This CDR3 comprises 16 residues. J gave up 8 bases and V 2 bases, and 6 bases lay outside the gene matches. In nucleotides, the CDR3 is TGTGCCAGCAGTGAACGACTAGCGGGAGCGGGAGGGGAGCTGTTTTTT. Translating it yields CASSERLAGAGGELFF.

The CDR3 nucleotides are TGCGCCAGCAGCCCGAGGGGGACTCAGGGCGGGGAGCTGTTTTTT. It yields the protein CASSPRGTQGGELFF. The chain combines TRBV5-1 with TRBJ2-2; D tentatively fits TRBD1 or TRBD2 (6 bases each). CDR1 and CDR2 from the germline V gene are SGHRS and YFSETQ. The CDR3 covers 15 residues. Deletions cut 4 bases from V and 7 bases from J, with 17 bases between.

This clone was counted only a few times. The genes are TRBV6-6 and TRBJ2-2; TRBD1 might be the D (6 bases). Germline CDR1 and CDR2: MNHNY and SVGAGI (reference sequence). V lost 3 bases and J lost 7, with 15 bases in between. The CDR3 spans 15 residues. The CDR3, as DNA: TGTGCCAGCAGTTATTCGGACAGAGACCTCGGGGAGCTGTTTTTT. Residues: CASSYSDRDLGELFF.

CDR3 DNA: TGCGCCAGCAGCTTACGCGGAGGCAGCTCCTACAATGAGCAGTTCTTC. This sequence encodes CASSLRGGSSYNEQFF. J is TRBJ2-1 and V is TRBV5-1, with a tentative D call TRBD2 (5 bases). The CDR3 consists of 16 residues. Per the germline V gene, CDR1 is SGHRS and CDR2 is YFSETQ. Trimming left V 2 bases short and J 0 bases short, with 12 bases between. Supplemented by reference TRBV5-1 and TRBJ2-1, the full variable domain reads KAGVTQTPRYLIKTRGQQVTLSCSPISGHRSVSWYQQTPGQGLQFLFEYFSETQRNKGNFPGRFSGRQFSNSRSEMNVSTLELGDSALYLCASSLRGGSSYNEQFFGPGTRLTVL.

The chain carries TRBV7-9 and TRBJ2-2; D is undetermined. V was clipped by 5 bases and J by 8 bases, with 9 bases between them. Germline V gene data show CDR1 as SEHNR and CDR2 as FQNEAQ (reference sequence). CDR3 length equals 12 residues. The CDR3 sequence is CASSQTRGELFF. CDR3 DNA sequence: TGTGCCAGCAGCCAAACGCGGGGGGAGCTGTTTTTT.

This chain uses TRBV10-3 with TRBJ1-5; 8 nucleotides line up with TRBD1. CDR3 length: 13 amino acids. Germline assignment: CDR1 ENHRY and CDR2 SYGVKD. V gave up 8 bases and J gave up 5 bases; unmatched junction bases: 5. The DNA for the CDR3 is TGTGCCATCGGACAGGGAGCGGATCAGCCCCAGCATTTT. Its translation: CAIGQGADQPQHF.

J is TRBJ1-5 and V is TRBV28; the D gene is possibly TRBD1 (5 bases). Germline lookup yields CDR1 MDHEN and CDR2 SYDVKM. This CDR3 comprises 14 residues. Between the trimmed V and J ends, which lost 2 bases and 6 bases, there was a span of 11 bases. CDR3 bases: TGTGCCAGCAGTTTAACGACAGCAGGTCAGCCCCAGCATTTT. This sequence encodes CASSLTTAGQPQHF.

This chain links TRBV27 with TRBJ2-7; D is possibly TRBD2 (6 bases). Between the trimmed V and J ends, which lost 3 bases and 1 base, there was a span of 16 bases. The CDR3 contains 16 residues. CDR1 and CDR2 from the germline V gene are MNHEY and SMNVEV (reference sequence). The CDR3 nucleotides are TGTGCCAGCAGTTTTTTCGGGGGTGGACGTTCCTACGAGCAGTACTTC. Residues: CASSFFGGGRSYEQYF.

This chain uses TRBV6-1 with TRBJ1-3, with 10 bases identical to TRBD1. The V and J ends lost 6 bases and 3 bases, in that order; junction bases with no gene match: 5. The CDR3 contains 15 residues. CDR1 MNHNS and CDR2 SASEGT come from the germline V gene. For the CDR3, the DNA is TGTGCCAGCAGCGACAGGGGGCGCCGTGGAAACACCATATATTTT. Translated, it gives CASSDRGRRGNTIYF.

V and J are TRBV5-1 and TRBJ1-6; no clear D gene. CDR1 is SGHRS and CDR2 is YFSETQ in the germline V gene. Trimming took 0 bases from V and 11 from J, leaving 15 bases between them. The CDR3 runs 15 residues. CDR3 DNA sequence: TGCGCCAGCAGCTTGGAGCCAGGTTTGGATCCACCCCTCCACTTT. Translating it yields CASSLEPGLDPPLHF.

The chain employs TRBV19 and TRBJ2-1, with 9 nucleotides matching TRBD2. CDR3 size: 14 residues. Per germline, CDR1 LNHDA and CDR2 SQIVND (reference sequence). V shed 7 bases and J 5 bases; nucleotides not matched to a gene: 6. In DNA, the CDR3 is TGTGCCAGTAAAATTAGCGGGAGTAACAATGAGCAGTTCTTC. Amino acids: CASKISGSNNEQFF. The complete variable domain, with remaining parts taken from reference TRBV19 and TRBJ2-1, reads DGGITQSPKYLFRKEGQNVTLSCEQNLNHDAMYWYRQDPGQGLRLIYYSQIVNDFQKGDIAEGYSVSREKKESFPLTVTSAQKNPTAFYLCASKISGSNNEQFFGPGTRLTVL.

The rearrangement links TRBV30 to TRBJ1-4; D is ambiguous. The V end lost 0 bases, the J end lost 5 bases, and 7 bases lay between the germline ends. CDR3 length equals 13 residues. Germline V gene data show CDR1 as GTSNPN and CDR2 as SVGIG (reference sequence). CDR3 sequence: CAWSVRVNEKLFF. The CDR3 coding sequence is TGTGCCTGGAGTGTACGAGTAAATGAAAAACTGTTTTTT.

The genes are TRBV7-2 and TRBJ1-2; 8 nucleotides line up with TRBD1. With 7 bases clipped from V and 7 bases from J, the junction kept 11 bases outside the gene matches. Germline V CDR1 and CDR2: SGHTA, FQGNSA. CDR3 length: 14 residues. CDR3 nucleotides: TGTGCCAGCACCCGGGGGCAGGGGGCATTTGGCTACACCTTC. This translates into CASTRGQGAFGYTF.

A note on this clone: The junction departs from germline at one end; a sequencing error may be responsible. In DNA form, the CDR3 reads TGTGCCAACAGTATAATCGGGGGGGGAAGATATGGCTACACCTTC. Its protein product is CANSIIGGGRYGYTF. The chain combines TRBV27 with TRBJ1-2, with D possibly matching TRBD1 (5 bases). The CDR3 contains 15 residues. Germline V gene sequence: CDR1 MNHEY, CDR2 SMNVEV (reference sequence).

The chain uses TRBV2 and TRBJ1-1; 7 bases map to TRBD1. The CDR3 consists of 15 residues. Germline values: CDR1 SNHLY, CDR2 FYNNEI. With V trimmed by 6 bases and J by 1 base, 8 bases remained unmatched. Here the CDR3 DNA reads TGTGCCAGCAGCAAACAGGGGTCGAAGAACACTGAAGCTTTCTTT. It specifies CASSKQGSKNTEAFF.

The chain has TRBV7-9 and TRBJ2-1; 8 bases fit TRBD2. Germline values: CDR1 SEHNR, CDR2 FQNEAQ (reference sequence). This CDR3 is built from 15 residues. V lost 1 base, J lost 4 bases, and 3 bases stayed unmatched. The CDR3 spells CASSLGLAGYNEQFF. The DNA of the CDR3 is TGTGCCAGCAGCTTAGGGCTAGCGGGTTACAATGAGCAGTTCTTC.

This chain links TRBV28 with TRBJ1-2; 11 nucleotides match TRBD1. The germline CDR1 and CDR2 sequences are MDHEN and SYDVKM. The CDR3 runs to 17 residues. Unmatched junction bases numbered 10, after V lost 2 bases and J lost 5 bases. For the CDR3, the DNA is TGTGCCAGCAGTTTAGAGGCCCGGACAGGGGGCGGATATGGCTACACCTTC. As protein: CASSLEARTGGGYGYTF.

This chain connects TRBV2 to TRBJ1-1, with D perhaps matching TRBD1 (5 bases). This CDR3 comprises 12 residues. Trimming removed 2 bases at V and 6 bases at J, with 7 bases between. CDR1 and CDR2 (germline): SNHLY, FYNNEI. For the CDR3, the DNA is TGTGCCAGCAGTGAACGGGGCGCTGAAGCTTTCTTT. This codes for CASSERGAEAFF. The whole variable domain, remainder taken from reference TRBV2 and TRBJ1-1, is EPEVTQTPSHQVTQMGQEVILRCVPISNHLYFYWYRQILGQKVEFLVSFYNNEISEKSEIFDDQFSVERPDGSNFTLKIRSTKLEDSAMYFCASSERGAEAFFGQGTRLTVV.

The chain uses TRBV19 and TRBJ2-7, with 7 bases that match TRBD2. CDR1 and CDR2 from the germline V gene are LNHDA and SQIVND (reference sequence). V gave up 6 bases and J gave up 7 bases; unmatched junction bases: 9. The CDR3 consists of 13 residues. As DNA, the CDR3 is TGTGCCAGTAGGCGGATAGCGGGTGGGGAGCAGTACTTC. Encoded protein: CASRRIAGGEQYF.

This sequence joins TRBV29-1 and TRBJ2-3, with 9 bases aligning to TRBD2. The CDR3 is 17 amino acids. V trimming: 0 bases; J trimming: 1 base; junction bases outside the gene matches: 8. Germline CDR1 reads SQVTM; CDR2 reads ANQGSEA. The DNA of the CDR3 is TGCAGCGTTGAAGATCGTAAGCGGGAGGTTGGCACAGATACGCAGTATTTT. It yields the protein CSVEDRKREVGTDTQYF.

This sequence joins TRBV7-8 and TRBJ2-6; D gene ambiguous. There are 15 residues in the CDR3. Trimming left V 7 bases short and J 1 base short, with 11 bases between. The germline V gene encodes CDR1 SGHVS and CDR2 FQNEAQ. CDR3 in DNA: TGTGCCAGCAACCGTGACTTTTCTGGGGCCAACGTCCTGACTTTC. Protein: CASNRDFSGANVLTF.

The chain joins TRBV5-1 to TRBJ2-7; D not certain. V lost 4 bases to trimming and J lost 3 bases, with 11 bases between them. Germline CDR1 SGHRS, CDR2 YFSETQ. The CDR3 length is 13 residues. Here the CDR3 reads CASSIGTYYEQYF. In DNA, the CDR3 is TGCGCCAGCAGCATAGGAACCTACTACGAGCAGTACTTC.

The V and J genes are TRBV29-1 and TRBJ2-3; maybe TRBD1 (5 bases). Trimming pared 1 base from V and 4 bases from J, leaving 12 bases between. CDR3 length: 14 amino acids. Germline lookup yields CDR1 SQVTM and CDR2 ANQGSEA. The DNA of the CDR3 is TGCAGCGTTGAAGGGGCCACAGGCGCAGATACGCAGTATTTT. It yields the protein CSVEGATGADTQYF.

The chain uses TRBV11-1 and TRBJ2-1; 8 bases fit TRBD1. V shed 6 bases and J 5 bases; nucleotides not matched to a gene: 9. Germline V CDR1 and CDR2: SGHAT, FQDESV (reference sequence). The CDR3 loop spans 15 amino acids. CDR3 protein: CASSPQGALDNEQFF. The CDR3 DNA is TGTGCCAGCAGTCCCCAGGGGGCTTTGGACAATGAGCAGTTCTTC.

In this sample, this clone turned up a few times. This chain uses TRBV5-1 with TRBJ1-1; 9 bases map to TRBD1. V was clipped by 2 bases and J by 8 bases; unmatched bases: 4. The V gene's germline CDR1 is SGHRS and CDR2 YFSETQ. The CDR3 has 13 residues. CDR3 sequence (DNA): TGCGCCAGCAGCTTCTTCGGGACAGGGGAAGCTTTCTTT. Its protein is CASSFFGTGEAFF. The variable domain in full, with the rest retrieved from reference TRBV5-1 and TRBJ1-1, is KAGVTQTPRYLIKTRGQQVTLSCSPISGHRSVSWYQQTPGQGLQFLFEYFSETQRNKGNFPGRFSGRQFSNSRSEMNVSTLELGDSALYLCASSFFGTGEAFFGQGTRLTVV.

This chain links TRBV5-1 with TRBJ2-1; D not resolved. The length of the CDR3 is 14 residues. Per germline, CDR1 SGHRS and CDR2 YFSETQ. Trimming cost V 0 bases and J 4 bases, with 8 bases left between them. The CDR3 nucleotides read TGCGCCAGCAGCTTGGCCCAGGCGTACAATGAGCAGTTCTTC. Its protein is CASSLAQAYNEQFF. The full variable domain, its missing parts supplied by reference TRBV5-1 and TRBJ2-1, is KAGVTQTPRYLIKTRGQQVTLSCSPISGHRSVSWYQQTPGQGLQFLFEYFSETQRNKGNFPGRFSGRQFSNSRSEMNVSTLELGDSALYLCASSLAQAYNEQFFGPGTRLTVL.

Note on this clone: The sample holds other DNA sequences that translate to the same CDR3. The chain has TRBV9 and TRBJ1-1, with TRBD1 as a possible D gene (6 bases). V dropped 0 bases and J dropped 5 bases, with 11 bases sitting between them. The germline V gene has CDR1 SGDLS and CDR2 YYNGEE. The CDR3 extends over 14 amino acids. The CDR3, as DNA: TGTGCCAGCAGCGTAGTGGGGGCTAATACTGAAGCTTTCTTT. It is translated as CASSVVGANTEAFF. Complete variable domain (other parts from reference TRBV9 and TRBJ1-1): DSGVTQTPKHLITATGQRVTLRCSPRSGDLSVYWYQQSLDQGLQFLIQYYNGEERAKGNILERFSAQQFPDLHSELNLSSLELGDSALYFCASSVVGANTEAFFGQGTRLTVV.

The J gene is TRBJ1-5, the V gene TRBV28, with a weak D call TRBD1 (6 bases). Germline V gene data show CDR1 as MDHEN and CDR2 as SYDVKM. Trimming cost V 8 bases and J 2 bases, with 10 bases left between them. There are 13 residues in the CDR3. CDR3: CASGRGGNQPQHF. CDR3 bases: TGTGCCAGCGGCAGGGGAGGCAATCAGCCCCAGCATTTT.

This chain links TRBV5-1 with TRBJ1-1; D uncertain. Trimming pared 4 bases from V and 1 base from J, leaving 11 bases between. Per germline, CDR1 SGHRS and CDR2 YFSETQ. This CDR3 contains 14 residues. The CDR3 protein is CASSAGRQNTEAFF. CDR3 in DNA: TGCGCCAGCAGCGCCGGACGGCAGAACACTGAAGCTTTCTTT.

The chain carries TRBV4-2 and TRBJ2-2; 12 nucleotides line up with TRBD2. J gave up 5 bases and V 6 bases, and 4 bases lay outside the gene matches. CDR1 and CDR2 (germline): LGHNA, YNFKEQ. The CDR3 runs 15 residues. The CDR3 nucleotides are TGTGCCAGCAGTCCTAGCGGGAGGGGGACCGGGGAGCTGTTTTTT. Translating gives CASSPSGRGTGELFF.

The rearrangement joins TRBV5-6 to TRBJ1-2, with a possible D match to TRBD1 (5 bases). Germline V gene lookup returns CDR1 SGHDT and CDR2 YYEEEE. V lost 0 bases, J lost 3 bases, and 12 bases lay in between. The CDR3 spans 15 residues. The CDR3 loop reads CASSLEARDYYGYTF. In DNA form, the CDR3 reads TGTGCCAGCAGCTTGGAGGCCAGGGACTACTATGGCTACACCTTC.

The chain joins TRBV9 to TRBJ1-5, with D uncertain. V shed 4 bases and J shed 7 bases, with 15 bases lying between them. The CDR3 is 14 residues long. Germline CDR1 reads SGDLS; CDR2 reads YYNGEE. The CDR3 spells CASSPGSGEQPQHF. CDR3 nucleotide sequence: TGTGCCAGCAGCCCGGGGTCGGGTGAACAGCCCCAGCATTTT.